This is a list of T cell receptor beta chains from one sample in a study of multiple sclerosis patients with progressive multifocal leukoencephalopathy. Some clones are missing from TCRdb's copy, which holds only in-frame ones; the method was immunoSEQ multiplex PCR. The profile covers 25,000 to 30,000 clones, with more than 75% appearing a single time and 0.8% to 1.1% taken by the ten largest. Source material: PBMCs. The receptors were gathered from a human donor with multiple sclerosis. The CDR3 runs from the conserved cysteine through the conserved F or W. The D gene is left open where the match is weak. The size entry is marked missing in some rows and otherwise reads once, few, many or a size class.

J gene | D gene | clone size | V gene | CDR3 length | CDR3 DNA | CDR3 protein
TRBJ2-3 | . | . | TRBV5-5 | 13 | TGTGCCAGGGGGACGCCCCGGAGGAATACGCAGTATTTT | CARGTPRRNTQYF
TRBJ2-7 | . | . | TRBV5-6 | 12 | TGTGCCAGCAGCTTGGAGGTGGGACAGCAGTACTTC | CASSLEVGQQYF
TRBJ2-3 | TRBD1 | . | TRBV4-3 | 16 | TGCGCCAGCAGCCAAGAGCGGACAGGGAGCACAGATACGCAGTATTTT | CASSQERTGSTDTQYF
TRBJ2-1 | . | . | TRBV27 | 17 | TGTGCCAGCAGTTTACGCGGACACAGGGACTCCTACAATGAGCAGTTCTTC | CASSLRGHRDSYNEQFF
TRBJ1-4 | . | . | TRBV15 | 13 | TGTGCCACCAGCCCCCGTTGGGGTTCAGAACTGTTTTTT | CATSPRWGSELFF
TRBJ1-5 | . | . | TRBV6-5 | 15 | TGTGCCAGCAGTTATAGGGCGGGGAGTAATCAGCCCCAGCATTTT | CASSYRAGSNQPQHF
TRBJ1-2 | TRBD1 | . | TRBV2 | 15 | TGTGCCAGCAGTGAATCTGGGACAGGTGGAAATGGCTACACCTTC | CASSESGTGGNGYTF
TRBJ1-5 | TRBD1 | . | TRBV19 | 16 | TGTGCCAGTAGTCCGCGAAGGGACAGGGCTGCTCAGCCCCAGCATTTT | CASSPRRDRAAQPQHF
TRBJ2-7 | . | . | TRBV30 | 12 | TGTGCCTGGAGCAACAGAAACTACGAGCAGTACTTC | CAWSNRNYEQYF
TRBJ1-1 | . | . | TRBV7-8 | 16 | TGTGCCAGCAGCCACTCCTGGACAGAGGTGAACACTGAAGCTTTCTTT | CASSHSWTEVNTEAFF
TRBJ2-7 | TRBD2 | . | TRBV7-2 | 15 | TGTGCCAGCACCCCCGTGGGGGGGGGAGATTACGAGCAGTACTTC | CASTPVGGGDYEQYF
TRBJ1-4 | . | . | TRBV15 | 15 | TGTGCCACCAGCGGTAGCCGGGGAAGTAATGAAAAACTGTTTTTT | CATSGSRGSNEKLFF
TRBJ1-5 | TRBD1 | . | TRBV18 | 14 | TGTGCCAGCTCACCGACAGGGGACGGGCAGCCCCAGCATTTT | CASSPTGDGQPQHF
TRBJ2-7 | . | . | TRBV7-3 | 13 | TGTGCCAGCAGCTTCGGGAGCTCCTACGAGCAGTACTTC | CASSFGSSYEQYF
TRBJ1-2 | . | . | TRBV29-1 | 12 | TGCAGCGACGTGGACTGGAACTATGGCTACACCTTC | CSDVDWNYGYTF
TRBJ2-5 | . | . | TRBV27 | 15 | TGTGCCAGCAGTTTAAGTGCAGGGTTTCAAGAGACCCAGTACTTC | CASSLSAGFQETQYF
TRBJ2-7 | TRBD2 | once | TRBV25-1 | 15 | TGTGCCAGCAGTGAAATTAGCGGGGGAACCTACGAGCAGTACTTC | CASSEISGGTYEQYF
TRBJ1-6 | TRBD1 | . | TRBV2 | 16 | TGTGCCAGCCGTGGGGCAGGGGGCGGGAAGAATTCACCCCTCCACTTT | CASRGAGGGKNSPLHF
TRBJ2-3 | . | . | TRBV6-4 | 15 | TGTGCCAGCAGTGTTGCGGCGGCTAGCACAGATACGCAGTATTTT | CASSVAAASTDTQYF
TRBJ2-1 | . | . | TRBV5-1 | 14 | TGCGCCAGCAGCTTGGCGGGGCGCAGGAATGAGCAGTTCTTC | CASSLAGRRNEQFF
TRBJ1-2 | . | . | TRBV7-9 | 13 | TGTGCCAGCAGCTTAGGACAGGACTATGGCTACACCTTC | CASSLGQDYGYTF
TRBJ2-5 | . | . | TRBV12-5 | 14 | TGTGCTAGTGGTTTACTTCAGCAGGGGGAGACCCAGTACTTC | CASGLLQQGETQYF
TRBJ1-2 | . | few | TRBV6-1 | 11 | TGTGCCAGCAGTGAAGGGAGCGGCTACACCTTC | CASSEGSGYTF
TRBJ2-3 | . | . | TRBV6-5 | 13 | TGTGCCAGCAGTTCTACAGGGACAGATACGCAGTATTTT | CASSSTGTDTQYF
TRBJ2-1 | . | . | TRBV6-1 | 15 | TGTGCCAGCAGTGAAGACCCCAGCAGGGCCAATGAGCAGTTCTTC | CASSEDPSRANEQFF
TRBJ2-5 | TRBD2 | . | TRBV29-1 | 16 | TGCAGCGTGGGGGGGCTAGCGGGTTCGTACGGGGAGACCCAGTACTTC | CSVGGLAGSYGETQYF
TRBJ1-5 | . | . | TRBV19 | 16 | TGTGCCAGTAGTATGTTAGGGGGTTATAGCAATCAGCCCCAGCATTTT | CASSMLGGYSNQPQHF
TRBJ2-3 | TRBD2 | . | TRBV7-9 | 15 | TGTGCCAGCAGCTTCAGGACTAGCGCCACAGATACGCAGTATTTT | CASSFRTSATDTQYF
TRBJ1-1 | . | . | TRBV19 | 13 | TGTGCCAGTACCTTTCAGGTGAACACTGAAGCTTTCTTT | CASTFQVNTEAFF
TRBJ1-2 | TRBD1 | few | TRBV6-6 | 13 | TGTGCCAGCAGCCGTGACAGGGAATATGGCTACACCTTC | CASSRDREYGYTF
TRBJ2-1 | . | . | TRBV4-1 | 14 | TGCGCCAGCAGCCAAGAGGGGGATGGTGATGAGCAGTTCTTC | CASSQEGDGDEQFF
TRBJ1-2 | TRBD1 | once | TRBV25-1 | 14 | TGTGCCAGCAGTGGGTACAGGGGCGACTATGGCTACACCTTC | CASSGYRGDYGYTF
TRBJ2-5 | . | . | TRBV6-1 | 14 | TGTGCCAGCAGTGAAATGAGGGGTTTTGAGACCCAGTACTTC | CASSEMRGFETQYF
TRBJ2-3 | . | . | TRBV11-2 | 14 | TGTGCCAGCAGCATCCAGGGAGGTACAGATACGCAGTATTTT | CASSIQGGTDTQYF
TRBJ2-3 | . | . | TRBV5-1 | 15 | TGCGCCAGCAGCTTGACTTCGGACAGAACAGATACGCAGTATTTT | CASSLTSDRTDTQYF
TRBJ2-5 | . | . | TRBV7-2 | 15 | TGTGCCAGCAGCGTCTTTAGCGGTGGGGGGGAGACCCAGTACTTC | CASSVFSGGGETQYF
TRBJ1-6 | . | . | TRBV19 | 14 | TGTGCCAGTAGTATTTCGTCGGGTTATTCACCCCTCCACTTT | CASSISSGYSPLHF
TRBJ2-3 | . | once | TRBV5-8 | 14 | TGTGCCAGCAGCTTGTCAGGTTACACAGATACGCAGTATTTT | CASSLSGYTDTQYF
TRBJ2-1 | . | . | TRBV11-2 | 15 | TGTGCCAGCACCAACAGGGACGGAGCCTACAATGAGCAGTTCTTC | CASTNRDGAYNEQFF
TRBJ1-6 | TRBD1 | . | TRBV10-2 | 14 | TGCGCCAGCAGTTCCCAGGGGGCGACTTCACCCCTCCACTTT | CASSSQGATSPLHF
TRBJ2-5 | TRBD2 | . | TRBV7-3 | 13 | TGTGCCAGCAGCTTAAGGGAGGGAGAGACCCAGTACTTC | CASSLREGETQYF
TRBJ1-5 | . | . | TRBV7-9 | 14 | TGTGCCAGCAGCTTAGGGACGGGCCATCAGCCCCAGCATTTT | CASSLGTGHQPQHF
TRBJ1-2 | TRBD1 | . | TRBV30 | 12 | TGTGCCTTAAGACAGGGGGCCGATGGCTACACCTTC | CALRQGADGYTF
TRBJ2-3 | . | . | TRBV28 | 16 | TGTGCCAGCAGTTTAAGGAGAAGGGCTAGCACAGATACGCAGTATTTT | CASSLRRRASTDTQYF
TRBJ1-1 | . | . | TRBV19 | 14 | TGTGCCAGTAGTATAACGACCACAGGGCCTGAAGCTTTCTTT | CASSITTTGPEAFF
TRBJ2-1 | . | . | TRBV19 | 15 | TGTGCCAGTAGTCCCCGGCGAGGGGGGCCTTCCGAGCAGTTCTTC | CASSPRRGGPSEQFF
TRBJ1-3 | TRBD1 | . | TRBV29-1 | 12 | TGCAGCGTTCTGGGACAGGGAGGCACCATATATTTT | CSVLGQGGTIYF
TRBJ1-2 | . | . | TRBV2 | 15 | TGCGCCAGCAGGCAAAGCCCGGGGTTCTCCTATGGCCACACCTTC | CASRQSPGFSYGHTF
TRBJ2-5 | . | . | TRBV4-2 | 15 | TGTGCCAGCAGCCAAGGTGCTGAGGACGGAGAGACCCAGTACTTC | CASSQGAEDGETQYF
TRBJ2-3 | . | few | TRBV21-1 | 21 | TGTGCCAGCAGCAAAGGGCCACGTCATAGTAAGCGGGGTCACCGCACAGATACGCAGTATTTT | CASSKGPRHSKRGHRTDTQYF
TRBJ2-5 | . | . | TRBV7-2 | 13 | TGTGCCAGCACCCTACCCCCTAAAGAGACCCAGTACTTC | CASTLPPKETQYF
TRBJ1-1 | TRBD1 | . | TRBV29-1 | 13 | TGCAGCGTTGGTTACAGGGGTGGGACTGAAGCTTTCTTT | CSVGYRGGTEAFF
TRBJ1-5 | . | . | TRBV9 | 15 | TGTGCCAGCAGCGTAAGGGGGGGATTAAATCAGCCCCAGCATTTT | CASSVRGGLNQPQHF
TRBJ1-5 | . | few | TRBV19 | 18 | TGTGCCAGTAGCATGGGGGGCAGGGGACCCCTACAAGATCAGCCCCAGCATTTT | CASSMGGRGPLQDQPQHF
TRBJ2-2 | . | . | TRBV7-9 | 15 | TGTGCCAGCAGCTTAGTGGCTCGGGACCCCGGGGAGCTGTTTTTT | CASSLVARDPGELFF
TRBJ2-5 | . | . | TRBV6-5 | 16 | TGTGCCAGCAGTTACGTCCTTCGGGGGCCCGGGGGGACCCAGTACTTC | CASSYVLRGPGGTQYF
TRBJ2-1 | . | once | TRBV6-4 | 12 | TGTGCCAGCAGTGACTCGCACAATGAGCAGTTCTTC | CASSDSHNEQFF
TRBJ2-5 | . | . | TRBV27 | 12 | TGTGCCAGCAGTTCGGGCCAAGAGACCCAGTACTTC | CASSSGQETQYF
TRBJ2-7 | . | . | TRBV10-2 | 12 | TGCGCCAGCAGTGAGTCAACCTACGAGCAGTACTTC | CASSESTYEQYF
TRBJ1-1 | TRBD1 | . | TRBV5-6 | 15 | TGTGCCAGCACTGAGCAGGGGGCCGGGCGAACTGAAGCTTTCTTT | CASTEQGAGRTEAFF